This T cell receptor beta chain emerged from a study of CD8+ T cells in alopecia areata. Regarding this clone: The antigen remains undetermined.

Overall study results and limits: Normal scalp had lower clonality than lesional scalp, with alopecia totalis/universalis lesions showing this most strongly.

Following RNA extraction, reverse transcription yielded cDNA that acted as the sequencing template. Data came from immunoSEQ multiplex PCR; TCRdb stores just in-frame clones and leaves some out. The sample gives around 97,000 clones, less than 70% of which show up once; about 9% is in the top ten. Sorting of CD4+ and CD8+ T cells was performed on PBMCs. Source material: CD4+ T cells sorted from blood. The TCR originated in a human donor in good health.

CDR3 in amino acids: CASSLDRNYGYTF. For the CDR3, the DNA is TGTGCCAGCAGCCTAGACAGGAACTATGGCTACACCTTC. The gene calls are TRBV6-1 and TRBJ1-2; possibly TRBD1 for D (6 bases). The V end lost 6 bases, the J end lost 2 bases, and 10 bases lay between the germline ends. The CDR3 has 13 residues. CDR1 and CDR2 (germline): MNHNS, SASEGT.